The next 21 T cell receptor beta chains were all read from a single sample in a study of CD8 T cells in ankylosing spondylitis (dated by TCRdb to 2016 to 2017). General findings and caveats noted by the study authors: Blood from ankylosing spondylitis patients appeared to be characterized by a TCR beta motif made up of seven or eight highly homologous amino acid variants.

Their cognate antigens are unknown. Preparation of the library involved 5' RACE. Sequenced on an Illumina HiSeq 2500. The raw public reads went through TCRdb reprocessing: fastp at Q25, MiXCR clone calling, in-frame beta chains kept. Rows are combined by CDR3 protein, so each entry shows the most common genes and DNA. Recorded for this sample are over 400,000 distinct CDR3 sequences; 25% to 30% of them occurred a single time. About 1% of the sample lies in the top ten. Sequencing used blood, either unsorted or a sorted T cell fraction (not recorded which). Source of these receptors: a male donor with ankylosing spondylitis.

The chain combines TRBV24-1 with TRBJ2-5; TRBD1 matches 8 bases. Germline V gene data show CDR1 as KGHDR and CDR2 as SFDVKD. V shed 1 base, J shed 5 bases, and the junction held 2 bases outside the gene matches. This CDR3 is 14 amino acids long. The CDR3 DNA reads as TGTGCCACCAGTGATTTTGGGACAGGTGAGACCCAGTACTTC. It encodes CATSDFGTGETQYF.

This clonotype was counted between two and nine times. The chain uses TRBV19 and TRBJ2-1; 7 bases match TRBD2. J lost 10 bases, V lost 6 bases, and 12 bases had no gene match. CDR1 and CDR2 (germline): LNHDA, SQIVND (reference sequence). The CDR3 covers 14 residues. The CDR3 DNA is TGTGCCAGTAGGGCGCAAACTAGCGCGCTCGAGCAGTTCTTC. Residues: CASRAQTSALEQFF. Together with reference TRBV19 and TRBJ2-1, the CDR3 gives the full variable domain: DGGITQSPKYLFRKEGQNVTLSCEQNLNHDAMYWYRQDPGQGLRLIYYSQIVNDFQKGDIAEGYSVSREKKESFPLTVTSAQKNPTAFYLCASRAQTSALEQFFGPGTRLTVL.

There are a few counts of this clonotype. The rearrangement uses TRBV5-1 and TRBJ2-7; 10 positions match TRBD1. The junction had 4 bases not matched to a gene; V was cut back by 4 bases and J by 6 bases. Germline V lookup: CDR1 SGHRS, CDR2 YFSETQ. The CDR3 is made up of 13 amino acids. In nucleotides, the CDR3 is TGCGCCAGCAGCCGCGGGACAGGGGCCGAGCAGTACGTC. It is translated as CASSRGTGAEQYV.

This chain joins TRBV3-1 and TRBJ2-1; 9 positions match TRBD1. The CDR3 runs 15 residues. The ends lost 4 bases at V and 8 bases at J; junction bases unmatched: 9. Per the germline V gene, CDR1 is LGHDT and CDR2 is YNNKEL (reference sequence). The DNA of the CDR3 is TGTGCCAGCAGCCCAAGTTCCGGGACAGGGTATGAGCAGTTCTTC. Translation: CASSPSSGTGYEQFF.

This clonotype was observed a handful of times. This sequence joins TRBV20-1 and TRBJ2-6; D possibly corresponds to TRBD1 (5 bases). CDR3 length equals 17 residues. Germline V gene sequence: CDR1 DFQATT, CDR2 SNEGSKA (reference sequence). Trimming removed 2 bases from V and 0 bases from J, with 14 bases in between. CDR3 amino acids: CSARSDSRASGANVLTF. The DNA of the CDR3 is TGCAGTGCTAGATCAGACAGCCGAGCCTCTGGGGCCAACGTCCTGACTTTC.

The chain is built from TRBV6-1 and TRBJ1-2, with D unresolved. This CDR3 spans 14 amino acids. Germline values: CDR1 MNHNS, CDR2 SASEGT. The V end was cut by 5 bases, the J end by 0 bases, with 10 bases between. DNA for the CDR3: TGTGCCAGCAGTCTTAAAACAGCTAACTATGGCTACACCTTC. Protein product: CASSLKTANYGYTF.

This clonotype was recorded a few times. The J gene is TRBJ2-7, the V gene TRBV20-1; D is unclear. The CDR3 extends over 13 amino acids. Trimming removed 1 base from V and 2 bases from J, with 9 bases in between. Germline V gene data show CDR1 as DFQATT and CDR2 as SNEGSKA (reference sequence). The DNA of the CDR3 is TGCAGTGCTAGAGTGAGAAACACCTACGAGCAGTACTTC. Encoded protein: CSARVRNTYEQYF.

This chain uses TRBV5-1 with TRBJ2-1; 9 nucleotides line up with TRBD2. J lost 7 bases, V lost 0 bases, and 8 bases had no gene match. Germline-derived CDR1 and CDR2 are SGHRS and YFSETQ. The CDR3 totals 16 residues. CDR3 region: CASSLEIAGVRNEQFF. The DNA of the CDR3 is TGCGCCAGCAGCTTGGAAATAGCGGGAGTTCGGAATGAGCAGTTCTTC.

This clonotype turned up a few times. V is TRBV7-2 and J is TRBJ2-4; a possible D gene is TRBD2 (6 bases). The CDR3 covers 21 residues. Trimming removed 0 bases from V and 1 base from J, with 25 bases in between. CDR1 is SGHTA and CDR2 is FQGNSA in the germline V gene. The CDR3 reads CASSLAVSFIDLRGAKNIQYF. The DNA for the CDR3 is TGTGCCAGCAGCTTAGCGGTGTCTTTCATAGACCTCCGGGGGGCCAAAAACATTCAGTACTTC.

V usage is TRBV3-1 and J usage is TRBJ2-1, with D maybe TRBD2 (5 bases). V lost 0 bases, J lost 9 bases, and 15 bases lay in between. CDR3 size: 15 residues. From germline, CDR1 is LGHDT and CDR2 YNNKEL (reference sequence). This CDR3 reads CASSQDIGKGSEQFF. The CDR3 DNA follows: TGTGCCAGCAGCCAAGATATCGGGAAAGGGAGTGAGCAGTTCTTC.

The chain carries TRBV27 and TRBJ2-7; D assignment may be TRBD1 or TRBD2 (7 bases each). The V gene lost 2 bases and the J gene lost 8 bases, with 13 bases spanning the gap. Germline V gives CDR1 MNHEY, CDR2 SMNVEV (reference sequence). The CDR3 contains 13 residues. The CDR3 nucleotides read TGTGCCAGCAGTTTAAGGGAGGGGGCCCAGCAGTACTTC. It codes for CASSLREGAQQYF.

A remark on this clonotype: Relative to the germline gene, one junction end is altered; a read error may explain this. The chain combines TRBV20-1 with TRBJ1-1; tentatively, D is TRBD1 (6 bases). Germline V gives CDR1 DFQATT, CDR2 SNEGSKA (reference sequence). This CDR3 comprises 12 residues. The CDR3 loop reads CSAKDAGEGIGF. CDR3 coding DNA: TGCAGTGCTAAAGATGCAGGGGAAGGAATCGGCTTT.

The chain carries TRBV11-2 and TRBJ2-5, with D uncertain. The CDR3 is 11 residues long. Trimming took off 5 bases at V and 7 bases at J, with 8 bases between the two ends. CDR1 and CDR2 from the germline V gene are SGHAT and FQNNGV. This chain's CDR3 is CASSPWGTQYF. CDR3 DNA: TGTGCCAGCAGCCCCTGGGGGACCCAGTACTTC.

In its sample, this clonotype was seen a few times. This chain links TRBV6-4 with TRBJ1-1, with 8 bases identical to TRBD1. V was pared by 3 bases and J by 1 base, with 13 bases of the junction left unmatched. Germline assignment: CDR1 MRHNA and CDR2 SNTAGT. The CDR3 spans 18 residues. The CDR3 reads CASSEFPMGTGWNTEAFF. The CDR3 DNA sequence: TGTGCCAGCAGTGAGTTCCCTATGGGGACAGGCTGGAACACTGAAGCTTTCTTT.

V gene TRBV5-1 combines with J gene TRBJ1-2; a possible D gene is TRBD1 (6 bases). Trimming shortened V by 2 bases and J by 1 base, and 12 bases separated the two germline ends. Germline V CDR1 and CDR2: SGHRS, YFSETQ. The CDR3 is made up of 15 amino acids. The CDR3 DNA reads TGCGCCAGCAGCTTCGGACAGTCCCATAACTATGGCTACACCTTC. This sequence encodes CASSFGQSHNYGYTF.

This clonotype was seen a handful of times. This chain connects TRBV7-9 to TRBJ1-6; the match to TRBD1 covers 8 bases. The V gene end was trimmed by 5 bases and the J gene end by 6 bases; junction bases not matched to a gene: 6. There are 15 residues in the CDR3. Germline CDR1 and CDR2: SEHNR and FQNEAQ (reference sequence). The CDR3 is CASSRGGQVNSPLHF. The CDR3 DNA sequence: TGTGCCAGCAGCCGAGGGGGACAGGTTAATTCACCCCTCCACTTT.

This clonotype has a count of ten or more. The chain is built from TRBV7-9 and TRBJ2-3, with 8 bases matching TRBD2. CDR3 length: 16 amino acids. Per germline, CDR1 SEHNR and CDR2 FQNEAQ (reference sequence). Germline trimming cut 4 bases from V and 4 bases from J; bases unmatched to any gene: 10. CDR3 sequence (DNA): TGTGCCAGCAGCTCCCGGTCAGCGGGAGTGGCAGATACGCAGTATTTT. It encodes CASSSRSAGVADTQYF.

This clonotype was seen more than once but under ten times. The chain recombines TRBV5-1 with TRBJ1-4; D not certain. This CDR3 spans 15 amino acids. The germline V gene has CDR1 SGHRS and CDR2 YFSETQ. V was shortened by 4 bases and J by 0 bases, with 10 bases between the two germline ends. DNA of the CDR3: TGCGCCAGCAGCCTGGATGCGGCAACTAATGAAAAACTGTTTTTT. It specifies CASSLDAATNEKLFF.

This clonotype was detected a few times. The chain is built from TRBV10-3 and TRBJ2-7; TRBD1 matches at 7 bases. The CDR3 length is 13 residues. Per germline, CDR1 ENHRY and CDR2 SYGVKD. Trimming cost V 6 bases and J 0 bases; bases outside gene matches: 2. The CDR3 protein is CAISWDSSYEQYF. CDR3 DNA sequence: TGTGCCATCAGCTGGGACAGCTCCTACGAGCAGTACTTC.

In this sample, this clonotype turned up a few times. The chain joins TRBV10-3 to TRBJ2-3; no definite D call. Deletions cut 7 bases from V and 2 bases from J, with 10 bases between. Germline loops: CDR1 ENHRY, CDR2 SYGVKD. This CDR3 is 13 amino acids long. For the CDR3, the DNA is TGTGCCATCAATGGCGGAGACACAGATACGCAGTATTTT. This gives the protein CAINGGDTDTQYF.

The table lists this clonotype with a few counts. The genes are TRBV28 and TRBJ2-7; 7 bases fit TRBD2. CDR3 length: 15 amino acids. CDR1 and CDR2 from the germline V gene are MDHEN and SYDVKM. With V trimmed by 4 bases and J by 4 bases, 10 bases remained unmatched. The CDR3 protein is CASSYAGDGPYEQYF. CDR3 in DNA: TGTGCCAGCAGTTACGCGGGAGACGGTCCATACGAGCAGTACTTC.